The 29 T cell receptor beta chains reported below all come from one sample, sequenced in a study of cytomegalovirus exposure and HLA in healthy donors. PCR primers comprised 60 Vbeta and 13 Jbeta primers. Using immunoSEQ multiplex PCR, the repertoire was profiled, and TCRdb retains in-frame clones only, with some absent. The sample holds some 100,000 clones, approximately 80% seen once. Sequencing used PBMCs. These receptors were collected from a woman in her 30s in good health and CMV-seronegative.

The rearrangement links TRBV5-1 to TRBJ2-3; TRBD2 agrees at 11 bases. After removal of 3 bases from V and 4 bases from J, the junction contained 13 bases not matched to a gene. The length of the CDR3 is 18 residues. CDR1 is SGHRS, CDR2 YFSETQ, per germline. CDR3 amino acids: CASSSPGLAVGASDTQYF. Here the CDR3 DNA reads TGCGCCAGCAGCTCACCGGGACTAGCGGTTGGGGCTTCAGATACGCAGTATTTT.

This chain's CDR3 is CSVEASLKTQYF. DNA for the CDR3: TGCAGCGTTGAAGCCAGTTTGAAGACCCAGTACTTC. The chain is built from TRBV29-1 and TRBJ2-5; D uncertain. V dropped 1 base and J dropped 6 bases, with 9 bases sitting between them. Per the germline V gene, CDR1 is SQVTM and CDR2 is ANQGSEA. The CDR3 contains 12 residues.

This chain links TRBV18 with TRBJ1-3; no reliable D call. The germline CDR1 and CDR2 sequences are KGHSH and LQKENI. The CDR3 spans 16 residues. V was pared by 6 bases and J by 0 bases, with 15 bases between. CDR3: CASSDFTPSSGNTIYF. Here the CDR3 DNA reads TGTGCCAGCTCCGACTTCACGCCAAGCTCTGGAAACACCATATATTTT. Full variable domain (outside the CDR3, taken from reference TRBV18 and TRBJ1-3): NAGVMQNPRHLVRRRGQEARLRCSPMKGHSHVYWYRQLPEEGLKFMVYLQKENIIDESGMPKERFSAEFPKEGPSILRIQQVVRGDSAAYFCASSDFTPSSGNTIYFGEGSWLTVV.

This sequence joins TRBV19 and TRBJ2-1; 10 bases match TRBD2. The CDR3 covers 19 residues. V trimming: 3 bases; J trimming: 5 bases; junction bases outside the gene matches: 16. Germline V lookup: CDR1 LNHDA, CDR2 SQIVND (reference sequence). DNA of the CDR3: TGTGCCAGTAGTATCTCGTGGCTAGCGGGAGTTTTGGGTAACAATGAGCAGTTCTTC. Protein product: CASSISWLAGVLGNNEQFF.

The sample holds a few counts of this clone. The genes are TRBV27 and TRBJ2-1; 8 positions agree with TRBD2. With V trimmed by 3 bases and J by 5 bases, 6 bases remained unmatched. The CDR3 extends over 15 amino acids. Germline CDR1 reads MNHEY; CDR2 reads SMNVEV (reference sequence). The CDR3 region has the DNA TGTGCCAGCAGTTTTCCGGGACTAGGCGACAATGAGCAGTTCTTC. Its protein is CASSFPGLGDNEQFF.

The chain has TRBV27 and TRBJ2-1, with 8 nucleotides matching TRBD2. The germline gives CDR1 MNHEY, CDR2 SMNVEV (reference sequence). This CDR3 is 16 amino acids long. V trimming: 5 bases; J trimming: 13 bases; junction bases outside the gene matches: 19. CDR3 loop: CASSKPLSGRPDYQFF. DNA of the CDR3: TGTGCCAGCAGTAAGCCCCTAAGCGGGAGACCTGATTACCAGTTCTTC.

This clone was observed once. The chain joins TRBV12-5 to TRBJ2-6; D is ambiguous. V was shortened by 0 bases and J by 5 bases, with 11 bases between the two germline ends. The CDR3 totals 16 residues. CDR1 is LGHNT and CDR2 is FRNRAP in the germline V gene. CDR3 DNA: TGTGCTAGTGGTTTGGTACCGGGTGAATGGGCCAACGTCCTGACTTTC. This sequence encodes CASGLVPGEWANVLTF.

The gene calls are TRBV7-6 and TRBJ2-2; 7 bases agree with TRBD1. After removal of 1 base from V and 2 bases from J, the junction contained 7 bases not matched to a gene. The CDR3 spans 17 residues. CDR1 SGHVS and CDR2 FNYEAQ come from the germline V gene. CDR3 nucleotide sequence: TGTGCCAGCAGCTTAGGGGGACAGTCTCTTAACACCGGGGAGCTGTTTTTT. Residues: CASSLGGQSLNTGELFF.

Notes on this clone: The junction shows a germline mismatch at one end, possibly a read error. The genes are TRBV9 and TRBJ1-1; no reliable D call. The CDR3 spans 12 residues. Per the germline V gene, CDR1 is SGDLS and CDR2 is YYNGEE. This CDR3 reads CASSGTGLSQKF. The CDR3, as DNA: TGTGCCAGCAGCGGGACCGGACTTTCCCAGAAATTT.

V is TRBV11-2 and J is TRBJ2-2; 7 bases match TRBD2. V shed 2 bases, J shed 8 bases, and the junction held 14 bases outside the gene matches. CDR1 and CDR2 from the germline V gene are SGHAT and FQNNGV. This CDR3 comprises 17 residues. The DNA of the CDR3 is TGTGCCAGCAGCTTAAGAGGTGGACTAGAAGTTCGGGGGGAGCTGTTTTTT. Translated: CASSLRGGLEVRGELFF.

V gene TRBV19 combines with J gene TRBJ2-5; TRBD1 aligns across 8 bases. The J call is doubtful: the DNA matches TRBJ2-7 better. Germline CDR1 is LNHDA and CDR2 is SQIVND (reference sequence). CDR3 length: 13 residues. The CDR3 reads CASSIDRGGEQYF. CDR3 bases: TGTGCCAGTAGTATCGACAGGGGAGGCGAGCAGTACTTC.

This clone was observed a handful of times. This sequence joins TRBV27 and TRBJ1-2; D possibly corresponds to TRBD1 (6 bases). V was pared by 8 bases and J by 5 bases, with 15 bases between. Germline CDR1 MNHEY, CDR2 SMNVEV (reference sequence). CDR3 length: 13 amino acids. CDR3 DNA sequence: TGTGCCAGCGGGTCAGGGGCGCGGTATGGCTACACCTTC. Protein: CASGSGARYGYTF.

As DNA, the CDR3 is TGTGCCAGCAGCGTAGGTTCCTCCTCTGGAAACACCATATATTTT. Translation gives CASSVGSSSGNTIYF. The rearrangement joins TRBV9 to TRBJ1-3; D not certain. CDR1 is SGDLS and CDR2 is YYNGEE in the germline V gene. Trimming cost V 0 bases and J 0 bases, with 7 bases left between them. The CDR3 loop spans 15 amino acids.

This sequence joins TRBV2 and TRBJ1-2; D not certain. The germline V and J ends were trimmed by 4 bases and 0 bases, with 9 bases remaining between them. Germline V gene data show CDR1 as SNHLY and CDR2 as FYNNEI. The CDR3 runs 14 residues. Written as DNA, the CDR3 is TGTGCCAGCAGTGGTAGCAGAGCTAACTATGGCTACACCTTC. Its protein is CASSGSRANYGYTF.

The V gene is TRBV28, the J gene TRBJ2-5; 9 bases match TRBD2. Germline V gene sequence: CDR1 MDHEN, CDR2 SYDVKM. The CDR3 spans 16 residues. V gave up 4 bases and J gave up 1 base; unmatched junction bases: 7. Here the CDR3 reads CASSSPAAGGQETQYF. Written as DNA, the CDR3 is TGTGCCAGCAGTTCTCCGGCAGCGGGAGGCCAAGAGACCCAGTACTTC.

The rearrangement uses TRBV7-3 and TRBJ2-2, with 8 bases matching TRBD2. The CDR3 extends over 18 amino acids. Germline V gives CDR1 SGHTA, CDR2 FQGTGA. Losses at the gene ends were 5 bases for V and 4 bases for J; bases not matched to a gene: 15. CDR3 loop: CASSRSLLVSGTTGELFF. CDR3 nucleotides: TGTGCCAGCAGCCGCTCCCTTCTAGTTAGCGGGACCACCGGGGAGCTGTTTTTT.

V and J are TRBV7-2 and TRBJ1-3; D unclear. The V and J ends lost 5 bases and 8 bases respectively, with 16 bases between them. This CDR3 has 14 residues. From germline, CDR1 is SGHTA and CDR2 FQGNSA. CDR3 DNA: TGTGCCAGCAGCCTAACCTCTGCCCGCGACACCATATATTTT. It is translated as CASSLTSARDTIYF.

The rearrangement links TRBV14 to TRBJ2-5, with D hard to call. This CDR3 spans 14 amino acids. Germline loops: CDR1 SGHDN, CDR2 FVKESK. The germline V and J ends were trimmed by 0 bases and 4 bases, with 9 bases remaining between them. The CDR3 region has the DNA TGTGCCAGCAGCCAAGATGCATTCAGAGAGACCCAGTACTTC. Encoded protein: CASSQDAFRETQYF.

The chain is built from TRBV7-3 and TRBJ2-3; no firm D call. This CDR3 is built from 14 residues. Germline loops: CDR1 SGHTA, CDR2 FQGTGA. V was pared by 0 bases and J by 6 bases, with 10 bases between. Written as DNA, the CDR3 is TGTGCCAGCAGCTTAACCCCTGGCTTCGATACGCAGTATTTT. This codes for CASSLTPGFDTQYF.

The chain combines TRBV2 with TRBJ2-4, with D possibly TRBD1 on 5 matching bases. Trimming pared 4 bases from V and 8 bases from J, leaving 18 bases between. The length of the CDR3 is 15 residues. The germline V gene encodes CDR1 SNHLY and CDR2 FYNNEI. The CDR3 DNA reads TGTGCCAGCAGTGGTAACGGTCTTCTAGGGGACATTCAGTACTTC. Its translation: CASSGNGLLGDIQYF.

In the case of this clone: In the same sample, other DNA sequences code for this CDR3. The chain recombines TRBV19 with TRBJ1-2, with D hard to call. CDR1 and CDR2 (germline): LNHDA, SQIVND (reference sequence). Trimming removed 7 bases at V and 0 bases at J, with 6 bases between. This CDR3 region has 12 residues. CDR3 DNA sequence: TGTGCCAGTATTTCAGCTAACTATGGCTACACCTTC. Residues: CASISANYGYTF. Variable domain in full (rest from reference TRBV19 and TRBJ1-2): DGGITQSPKYLFRKEGQNVTLSCEQNLNHDAMYWYRQDPGQGLRLIYYSQIVNDFQKGDIAEGYSVSREKKESFPLTVTSAQKNPTAFYLCASISANYGYTFGSGTRLTVV.

This clone was detected a few times. The chain is built from TRBV6-1 and TRBJ2-1; TRBD2 aligns across 12 bases. CDR1 and CDR2 (germline): MNHNS, SASEGT. V trimming: 4 bases; J trimming: 7 bases; junction bases outside the gene matches: 8. This CDR3 region has 16 residues. The CDR3: CASSGTGLAGFNEQFF. The CDR3 region has the DNA TGTGCCAGCAGTGGGACGGGACTAGCGGGTTTTAATGAGCAGTTCTTC.

This clone was seen a few times. V and J are TRBV29-1 and TRBJ2-3; D is uncertain. The CDR3 sequence is 13 residues long. The germline V gene encodes CDR1 SQVTM and CDR2 ANQGSEA. V was shortened by 0 bases and J by 3 bases, with 7 bases between the two germline ends. CDR3 DNA: TGCAGCGTTGAAGATCTCGGGACAGATACGCAGTATTTT. This gives the protein CSVEDLGTDTQYF.

This clone has more than one count but fewer than ten. The chain joins TRBV30 to TRBJ2-3; D ambiguous. The V and J ends lost 3 bases and 0 bases respectively, with 13 bases between them. Germline CDR1 is GTSNPN and CDR2 is SVGIG (reference sequence). This CDR3 has 15 amino acids. The CDR3 DNA follows: TGTGCCTGGAGCCCCCCCCCAGAAAGCACAGATACGCAGTATTTT. It translates to CAWSPPPESTDTQYF.

This clone was observed a few times. The chain employs TRBV19 and TRBJ1-2; 7 positions agree with TRBD1. V trimming: 7 bases; J trimming: 9 bases; junction bases outside the gene matches: 5. The CDR3 runs 11 residues. CDR1 is LNHDA, CDR2 SQIVND, per germline (reference sequence). Here the CDR3 reads CASTSTGSYTF. The CDR3, as DNA: TGTGCCAGTACCTCGACAGGGAGCTACACCTTC.

This chain connects TRBV4-2 to TRBJ1-1; D remains unclear. CDR3 length: 11 residues. The germline V gene has CDR1 LGHNA and CDR2 YNFKEQ. V was cut by 3 bases and J by 8 bases, with 7 bases left in between. Here the CDR3 reads CASSQAREAFF. The CDR3 region has the DNA TGTGCCAGCAGCCAGGCCCGAGAAGCTTTCTTT.

The chain joins TRBV6-1 to TRBJ1-2; 9 positions agree with TRBD1. The V and J ends lost 2 bases and 5 bases, in that order; junction bases with no gene match: 6. The CDR3 length is 15 residues. The germline gives CDR1 MNHNS, CDR2 SASEGT. The CDR3 sequence: CASSETGTGRYGYTF. The CDR3, as DNA: TGTGCCAGCAGTGAAACTGGGACAGGGCGGTATGGCTACACCTTC.

The chain has TRBV5-4 and TRBJ2-1, with D tentatively TRBD2 (5 bases). V was clipped by 4 bases and J by 9 bases, with 11 bases between them. The germline gives CDR1 SGHNT, CDR2 YYREEE (reference sequence). The length of the CDR3 is 12 residues. CDR3 loop: CASSMERSEQFF. CDR3 bases: TGTGCCAGCAGCATGGAGCGGAGTGAGCAGTTCTTC.

This clone was seen a single time. The chain carries TRBV12-1 and TRBJ2-5; TRBD2 is the table's D call and was not checked against the DNA. TRBV12-1 is deemed a pseudogene. The CDR3 runs to 17 residues. This chain's CDR3 is CASSFPTASGKKETQYF. CDR3 sequence (DNA): TGTGCCAGCAGCTTTCCCACCGCAAGCGGGAAGAAAGAGACCCAGTACTTC.